This TCR beta chain was documented in a study of blood T cells in healthy people across ages. A second PCR of about 7 to 12 cycles used a sample-barcoded 5' primer and a J-beta primer mix. TCRdb re-called the 5' RACE reads through MiXCR, storing one row per CDR3 protein. Among just over 1 million distinct CDR3 sequences listed, around 45% were seen once. Germline loops: CDR1 SGHVS, CDR2 FNYEAQ. The CDR3 is 15 residues long. Trimming removed 6 bases from V and 2 bases from J, with 15 bases in between. The chain carries TRBV7-6 and TRBJ2-3; either TRBD1 or TRBD2 may fit D (6 bases each). The receptor was derived from a woman aged 55-69 years in good health. Specimen: blood. The CDR3 spells CASRGGIMATDTQYF. CDR3 nucleotides: TGTGCCAGCAGAGGGGGGATTATGGCCACAGATACGCAGTATTTT.